One sample yielded the 30 T cell receptor beta chains listed below, sequenced in a study of Ad26.COV2.S vaccination and SARS-CoV-2 variants. The protocol was immunoSEQ multiplex PCR, while the TCRdb copy is restricted to in-frame clones and leaves out a portion. The table records 300,000 to 400,000 clones, more than 75% of them present only once. The sample's treatment: over 15 received Ad26.COV2.S at low or high dose, single or two shots; about 5 received placebo; per-sample allocation not given. Samples analyzed were those drawn on day 63 after the first vaccine or placebo injection. The specimen was peripheral blood, collected in a trial of Ad26.COV2.S vaccine versus placebo. Receptors were obtained from a person aged 18-60 years who received the Ad26.COV2.S COVID-19 vaccine or a placebo.

This CDR3 reads CASSPVSNEQFF. The CDR3 coding sequence is TGTGCCAGCAGTCCCGTCAGCAATGAGCAGTTCTTC. This rearrangement joins TRBV9 to TRBJ2-1; D gene ambiguous. The CDR3 sequence is 12 residues long. The germline V and J ends were trimmed by 5 bases and 6 bases, with 9 bases remaining between them. CDR1 is SGDLS, CDR2 YYNGEE, per germline. Supplemented by reference TRBV9 and TRBJ2-1, the full variable domain reads DSGVTQTPKHLITATGQRVTLRCSPRSGDLSVYWYQQSLDQGLQFLIQYYNGEERAKGNILERFSAQQFPDLHSELNLSSLELGDSALYFCASSPVSNEQFFGPGTRLTVL.

V gene TRBV5-5 combines with J gene TRBJ2-2; 12 bases agree with TRBD2. V shed 4 bases and J 1 base; nucleotides not matched to a gene: 2. The germline gives CDR1 SGHKS, CDR2 YYEKEE (reference sequence). The CDR3 has 16 residues. The CDR3 sequence: CASSGGLAGNTGELFF. CDR3 nucleotide sequence: TGTGCCAGCAGCGGGGGACTAGCGGGGAACACCGGGGAGCTGTTTTTT.

This chain uses TRBV6-5 with TRBJ1-2; 8 nucleotides match TRBD1. The V and J ends lost 4 bases and 2 bases, in that order; junction bases with no gene match: 6. Germline V CDR1 and CDR2: MNHEY, SVGAGI. The CDR3 is made up of 15 amino acids. CDR3 sequence (DNA): TGTGCCAGCAGTTTCGCCGGACAGGGCAACTATGGCTACACCTTC. Protein product: CASSFAGQGNYGYTF.

The V call is TRBV5-1, the J call TRBJ2-1; the match to TRBD1 covers 9 bases. The CDR3 length is 14 residues. V dropped 4 bases and J dropped 5; count of bases not matched to a gene: 4. Germline lookup yields CDR1 SGHRS and CDR2 YFSETQ. The CDR3 sequence is CASSEGDRDNEQFF. The CDR3 DNA follows: TGCGCCAGCAGCGAAGGGGACAGGGACAATGAGCAGTTCTTC.

The CDR3 protein is CASSMGVYNEQFF. The CDR3 DNA reads TGTGCCAGTAGTATGGGGGTCTACAATGAGCAGTTCTTC. The gene calls are TRBV19 and TRBJ2-1; D is possibly TRBD1 or TRBD2 (5 bases each). CDR3 length: 13 residues. V was trimmed by 3 bases and J by 3 bases, leaving 6 bases between them. The germline V gene has CDR1 LNHDA and CDR2 SQIVND (reference sequence).

This chain connects TRBV5-4 to TRBJ1-2, with TRBD1 matching over 7 bases. Per the germline V gene, CDR1 is SGHNT and CDR2 is YYREEE (reference sequence). Unmatched junction bases numbered 7, after V lost 6 bases and J lost 2 bases. There are 14 residues in the CDR3. This chain's CDR3 is CASTDRDPNYGYTF. The CDR3, as DNA: TGTGCCAGCACCGACAGGGACCCCAACTATGGCTACACCTTC.

The genes are TRBV5-1 and TRBJ1-6, with 7 bases aligning to TRBD1. Germline CDR1 reads SGHRS; CDR2 reads YFSETQ. V lost 0 bases and J lost 9; bases outside the gene matches: 3. The CDR3 is 14 residues long. In DNA, the CDR3 is TGCGCCAGCAGCTTGGAGGGGGCAGGTTCACCCCTCCACTTT. It codes for CASSLEGAGSPLHF.

The rearrangement joins TRBV3-1 (or the pseudogene TRBV3-2) to TRBJ2-5, with D unclear. Germline V gene sequence: CDR1 LGHDT, CDR2 YNNKEL (reference sequence). The CDR3 is 12 amino acids. V gave up 5 bases and J gave up 7 bases, with 11 bases separating them. The CDR3 is CASSTTKGTQYF. The CDR3 DNA follows: TGTGCCAGCAGCACCACAAAGGGGACCCAGTACTTC.

This clone has a handful of counts. The genes are TRBV28 and TRBJ1-4; 7 bases match TRBD1. CDR1 MDHEN and CDR2 SYDVKM come from the germline V gene. The CDR3 contains 19 residues. V was clipped by 3 bases and J by 5 bases; unmatched bases: 18. CDR3 DNA sequence: TGTGCCAGCAGTTTTAGTATAAACAGGGGACTAGGGGGGAATGAAAAACTGTTTTTT. Its protein product is CASSFSINRGLGGNEKLFF.

The chain links TRBV2 to TRBJ2-2, with TRBD1 matching 8 bases. From germline, CDR1 is SNHLY and CDR2 FYNNEI. This CDR3 region has 16 residues. V dropped 6 bases and J dropped 0; count of bases not matched to a gene: 6. CDR3 in amino acids: CASRWDRHTNTGELFF. The CDR3 DNA sequence: TGTGCCAGCAGGTGGGACAGGCACACGAACACCGGGGAGCTGTTTTTT.

A few counts support this clone. This rearrangement joins TRBV29-1 to TRBJ1-2; D remains ambiguous. The CDR3 sequence is 13 residues long. Trimming removed 4 bases at V and 8 bases at J, with 17 bases between. Germline CDR1 reads SQVTM; CDR2 reads ANQGSEA. The CDR3 spells CSVVRTSVEGYTF. CDR3 bases: TGCAGCGTTGTACGGACCTCTGTAGAAGGCTACACCTTC.

The rearrangement links TRBV7-8 to TRBJ2-5; D is possibly TRBD1 (6 bases). This CDR3 contains 14 residues. Germline V lookup: CDR1 SGHVS, CDR2 FQNEAQ. The germline V and J ends were trimmed by 3 bases and 5 bases, with 13 bases remaining between them. The CDR3 is CASSFGGIGETQYF. As DNA, the CDR3 is TGTGCCAGCAGCTTTGGGGGCATTGGGGAGACCCAGTACTTC.

This chain uses TRBV6-5 with TRBJ2-7, with D possibly being TRBD1 or TRBD2 (5 bases each). The germline gives CDR1 MNHEY, CDR2 SVGAGI. V lost 5 bases, J lost 4 bases, and 15 bases lay in between. The CDR3 contains 14 residues. CDR3 amino acids: CASSLLGPTYEQYF. CDR3 coding DNA: TGTGCCAGCAGTCTCCTGGGACCAACTTACGAGCAGTACTTC.

The chain carries TRBV7-6 and TRBJ2-5, with D possibly TRBD1 on 5 matching bases. Germline V gene lookup returns CDR1 SGHVS and CDR2 FNYEAQ. The V end was cut by 5 bases, the J end by 6 bases, with 19 bases between. The CDR3 totals 15 residues. CDR3 DNA sequence: TGTGCCAGCAGCCTAGTGCTAGGGGCGCCCCAGACCCAGTACTTC. It yields the protein CASSLVLGAPQTQYF.

The chain recombines TRBV15 with TRBJ2-1, with D maybe TRBD2 (6 bases). This CDR3 is built from 16 residues. Germline V lookup: CDR1 LNHNV, CDR2 YYDKDF (reference sequence). The V gene lost 0 bases and the J gene lost 2 bases, with 11 bases spanning the gap. The CDR3 region has the DNA TGTGCCACCAGCAGAGAAGGGAAGCGGGCCTACAATGAGCAGTTCTTC. Its protein is CATSREGKRAYNEQFF.

The chain couples TRBV5-4 to TRBJ2-3; D gene ambiguous. The V end was cut by 4 bases, the J end by 1 base, with 10 bases between. The germline gives CDR1 SGHNT, CDR2 YYREEE (reference sequence). CDR3 length: 14 amino acids. CDR3 in amino acids: CASSKGRGTDTQYF. The CDR3 DNA is TGTGCCAGCAGCAAGGGAAGGGGCACAGATACGCAGTATTTT.

This sequence joins TRBV11-2 and TRBJ1-6; 10 bases line up with TRBD1. After removal of 1 base from V and 7 bases from J, the junction contained 1 base not matched to a gene. The CDR3 covers 15 residues. The germline CDR1 and CDR2 sequences are SGHAT and FQNNGV. For the CDR3, the DNA is TGTGCCAGCAGCTTAGGGACAGGGGGAAATTCACCCCTCCACTTT. This translates into CASSLGTGGNSPLHF.

V usage is TRBV9 and J usage is TRBJ2-1; 7 bases agree with TRBD2. V gave up 3 bases and J gave up 0 bases; unmatched junction bases: 0. The germline gives CDR1 SGDLS, CDR2 YYNGEE. The CDR3 has 14 residues. The CDR3 region has the DNA TGTGCCAGCAGCGCTAGCGGCTCCTACAATGAGCAGTTCTTC. As protein: CASSASGSYNEQFF.

V usage is TRBV7-9 and J usage is TRBJ1-6; D may be TRBD1 (5 bases). V was cut by 5 bases and J by 5 bases, with 10 bases left in between. The V gene's germline CDR1 is SEHNR and CDR2 FQNEAQ (reference sequence). The CDR3 totals 14 residues. CDR3 DNA: TGTGCCAGCAGCCTGACAGCTAATAATTCACCCCTCCACTTT. Amino acid sequence: CASSLTANNSPLHF.

V is TRBV28 and J is TRBJ2-7; 10 bases line up with TRBD2. Germline CDR1 and CDR2: MDHEN and SYDVKM. The V and J ends lost 2 bases and 4 bases, in that order; junction bases with no gene match: 5. CDR3 length: 15 residues. The CDR3 bases are TGTGCCAGCAGTTTAAGGCTAGCGGGAGTATACGAGCAGTACTTC. Translation: CASSLRLAGVYEQYF.

The chain uses TRBV28 and TRBJ2-3; D possibly corresponds to TRBD2 (7 bases). Germline CDR1 MDHEN, CDR2 SYDVKM. The CDR3 is made up of 14 amino acids. The V end lost 5 bases, the J end lost 5 bases, and 14 bases lay between the germline ends. CDR3: CASSDTGGGDTQYF. The CDR3 DNA reads as TGTGCCAGCAGTGACACGGGGGGCGGAGATACGCAGTATTTT. Variable domain in full (rest from reference TRBV28 and TRBJ2-3): DVKVTQSSRYLVKRTGEKVFLECVQDMDHENMFWYRQDPGLGLRLIYFSYDVKMKEKGDIPEGYSVSREKKERFSLILESASTNQTSMYLCASSDTGGGDTQYFGPGTRLTVL.

This chain uses TRBV4-1 with TRBJ2-2; 8 nucleotides align to TRBD1. This CDR3 spans 16 amino acids. Losses at the gene ends were 3 bases for V and 6 bases for J; bases not matched to a gene: 9. CDR1 is MGHRA and CDR2 is YSYEKL in the germline V gene. CDR3 nucleotides: TGCGCCAGCAGCCAGGACAGGGTTGGGGTGGCCGGGGAGCTGTTTTTT. Protein product: CASSQDRVGVAGELFF.

The chain links TRBV11-2 to TRBJ2-6; a possible D gene is TRBD1 (5 bases). V gave up 7 bases and J gave up 4 bases, with 14 bases separating them. This CDR3 has 15 residues. From germline, CDR1 is SGHAT and CDR2 FQNNGV. CDR3 residues: CASTPLRAGANVLTF. The CDR3 bases are TGTGCCAGCACCCCCCTCAGGGCAGGGGCCAACGTCCTGACTTTC. The whole variable domain, filled in from reference TRBV11-2 and TRBJ2-6, reads EAGVAQSPRYKIIEKRQSVAFWCNPISGHATLYWYQQILGQGPKLLIQFQNNGVVDDSQLPKDRFSAERLKGVDSTLKIQPAKLEDSAVYLCASTPLRAGANVLTFGAGSRLTVL.

The V call is TRBV6-2 or TRBV6-3, the J call TRBJ1-2; D is ambiguous. V dropped 5 bases and J dropped 0 bases, with 10 bases sitting between them. Per the germline V gene, CDR1 is MNHEY and CDR2 is SVGEGT. This CDR3 spans 14 amino acids. CDR3 sequence reads: CASSPRVSNYGYTF. In DNA, the CDR3 is TGTGCCAGCAGTCCGCGGGTCTCTAACTATGGCTACACCTTC.

The genes are TRBV6-6 and TRBJ1-5; perhaps TRBD1 as D (5 bases). V shed 2 bases and J shed 0 bases, with 8 bases lying between them. Germline loops: CDR1 MNHNY, CDR2 SVGAGI (reference sequence). The CDR3 spans 15 residues. The CDR3 nucleotides are TGTGCCAGCAGTTACGGGGGGAATAGCAATCAGCCCCAGCATTTT. It specifies CASSYGGNSNQPQHF.

The chain joins TRBV7-2 to TRBJ2-7; TRBD2 aligns across 9 bases. This CDR3 comprises 14 residues. Germline CDR1 reads SGHTA; CDR2 reads FQGNSA. V shed 5 bases and J 2 bases; nucleotides not matched to a gene: 4. CDR3 DNA sequence: TGTGCCAGCAGCATAAGCGGGGGGCCCTACGAGCAGTACTTC. This sequence encodes CASSISGGPYEQYF.

V gene TRBV19 combines with J gene TRBJ1-2; D not certain. The V gene lost 6 bases and the J gene lost 2 bases, with 4 bases spanning the gap. The V gene's germline CDR1 is LNHDA and CDR2 SQIVND (reference sequence). The CDR3 loop spans 11 amino acids. CDR3 loop: CASSINYGYTF. CDR3 DNA sequence: TGTGCCAGTAGCATAAACTATGGCTACACCTTC. Complete variable domain (other parts from reference TRBV19 and TRBJ1-2): DGGITQSPKYLFRKEGQNVTLSCEQNLNHDAMYWYRQDPGQGLRLIYYSQIVNDFQKGDIAEGYSVSREKKESFPLTVTSAQKNPTAFYLCASSINYGYTFGSGTRLTVV.

The chain carries TRBV10-1 and TRBJ1-5; TRBD1 aligns across 7 bases. Germline assignment: CDR1 WNHNN and CDR2 SYGVQD (reference sequence). The CDR3 runs 17 residues. After removal of 8 bases from V and 6 bases from J, the junction contained 19 bases not matched to a gene. As DNA, the CDR3 is TGCGCCAGCCCCCCCCCTGTGGACAGGCCGCTCATTCAGCCCCAGCATTTT. Amino acids: CASPPPVDRPLIQPQHF.

V is TRBV18 and J is TRBJ1-1; 10 bases line up with TRBD1. J was trimmed by 7 bases and V by 4 bases; bases with no gene match: 9. This CDR3 has 15 amino acids. CDR1 and CDR2 from the germline V gene are KGHSH and LQKENI. In DNA form, the CDR3 reads TGTGCCAGCTCACGCACCGGGACAGGGGCCGATGAAGCTTTCTTT. It specifies CASSRTGTGADEAFF.

The chain employs TRBV10-3 and TRBJ1-3; maybe TRBD1 (6 bases). The germline gives CDR1 ENHRY, CDR2 SYGVKD. V dropped 5 bases and J dropped 1 base, with 15 bases sitting between them. The CDR3 consists of 16 residues. The CDR3 DNA follows: TGTGCCATCAGTCACGAGGGGGGGTCATCTGGAAACACCATATATTTT. It encodes CAISHEGGSSGNTIYF.